This TCR beta chain is from a study of blood T cell repertoires in COVID-19. On the study more broadly: PBMCs, B-cell-depleted T cells, or T cells provided the cDNA or gDNA that made up the material.

Per the original data handling: Amplification of reference gene primers provided the estimated nucleated cell counts. Only in-frame clones appear in the TCRdb table, and some are missing; sequencing was by immunoSEQ multiplex PCR. For V, J and clone size, that table is used; D and trimming come from the DNA. In the table there are some 61,000 clones, roughly 89% of which are singletons. CDR1 and CDR2 (germline): MNHEY, SVGAGI. The CDR3 is 14 amino acids. Deletions cut 2 bases from V and 2 bases from J, with 10 bases between. This chain joins TRBV6-5 and TRBJ2-7, with D perhaps TRBD2 (6 bases). This clonotype was obtained from a man aged 25 to 45 with acute or convalescent COVID-19. Input material: peripheral blood. The CDR3 nucleotides are TGTGCCAGCAGTTACAATAGGAGGGCCTACGAGCAGTACTTC. Encoded protein: CASSYNRRAYEQYF.